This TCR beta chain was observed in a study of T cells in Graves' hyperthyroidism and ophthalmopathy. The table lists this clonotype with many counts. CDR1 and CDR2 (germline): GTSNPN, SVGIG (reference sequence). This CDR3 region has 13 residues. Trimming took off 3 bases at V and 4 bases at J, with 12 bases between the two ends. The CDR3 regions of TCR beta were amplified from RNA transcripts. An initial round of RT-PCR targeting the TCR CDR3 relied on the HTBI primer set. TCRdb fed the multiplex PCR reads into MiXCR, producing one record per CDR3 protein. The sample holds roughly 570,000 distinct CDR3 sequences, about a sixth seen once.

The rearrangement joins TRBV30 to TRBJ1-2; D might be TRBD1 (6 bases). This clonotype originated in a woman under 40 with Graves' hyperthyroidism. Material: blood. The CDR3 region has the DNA TGTGCCTGGAGAGACAGGAGATTCTATGGCTACACCTTC. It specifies CAWRDRRFYGYTF.